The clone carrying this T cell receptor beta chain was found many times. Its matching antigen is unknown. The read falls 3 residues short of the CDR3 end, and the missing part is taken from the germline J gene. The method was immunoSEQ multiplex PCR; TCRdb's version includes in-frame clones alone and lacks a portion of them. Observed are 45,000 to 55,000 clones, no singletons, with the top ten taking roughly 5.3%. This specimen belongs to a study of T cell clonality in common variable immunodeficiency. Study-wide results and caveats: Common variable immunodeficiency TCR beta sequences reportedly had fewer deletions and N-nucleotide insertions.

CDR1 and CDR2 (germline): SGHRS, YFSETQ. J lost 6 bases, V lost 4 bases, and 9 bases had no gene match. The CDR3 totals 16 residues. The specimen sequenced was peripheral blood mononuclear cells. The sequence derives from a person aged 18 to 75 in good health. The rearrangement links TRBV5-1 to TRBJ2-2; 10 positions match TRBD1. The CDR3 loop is CASSEGPGTGAGELFF. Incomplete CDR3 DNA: TGCGCCAGCAGCGAAGGTCCCGGGACAGGGGCCGGGGAG. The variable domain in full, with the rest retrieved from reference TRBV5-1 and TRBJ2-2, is KAGVTQTPRYLIKTRGQQVTLSCSPISGHRSVSWYQQTPGQGLQFLFEYFSETQRNKGNFPGRFSGRQFSNSRSEMNVSTLELGDSALYLCASSEGPGTGAGELFFGEGSRLTVL.